In its sample, the clone carrying this T cell receptor (beta chain) was seen once. Germline V gene lookup returns CDR1 SGHKS and CDR2 YYEKEE (reference sequence). CDR3 length: 16 residues. V trimming: 4 bases; J trimming: 7 bases; junction bases outside the gene matches: 13. In assigning cohorts, the study relied on participant-reported clinical history. The authors' processing: Estimation of nucleated cell counts relied on the amplification of reference gene primers. Generated by immunoSEQ multiplex PCR, the TCRdb table keeps only in-frame clones and is missing some. V, J and clone size are those of that table, while D and trimming were read from the DNA. Of nearly 250,000 clones in the sample, approximately 85% were seen once. This record comes from a study of blood T cell repertoires in COVID-19. Study-wide context: The cDNA or gDNA used as material had been derived from T cells, B-cell-depleted T cells, or PBMCs.

The receptor comes from a woman aged 45-65 years with acute COVID-19. This chain joins TRBV5-5 and TRBJ1-4; TRBD1 matches 7 bases. Sequenced input: PBMCs or T cells enriched from blood (not recorded which). The DNA for the CDR3 is TGTGCCAGCAGCCCTCCTCAGACAGGGCCGGGTGAAAAACTGTTTTTT. Translated: CASSPPQTGPGEKLFF.